This T cell receptor beta chain was sequenced for a study of TIL therapy for anti-PD-1-resistant metastatic lung cancer. The immunoSEQ assay was v3. Only in-frame clones appear in the TCRdb table, and some are missing; sequencing was by immunoSEQ multiplex PCR. The sample has tens of thousands of clones; roughly 69% are singletons. V lost 5 bases, J lost 4 bases, and 5 bases stayed unmatched. The CDR3 sequence is 14 residues long. Germline V gene sequence: CDR1 SGHAT, CDR2 FQNNGV. Time point indicated: pre-treatment sample, taken before nivolumab and TIL therapy. The chain recombines TRBV11-2 with TRBJ1-2; TRBD1 agrees at 9 bases. This specimen consisted of blood, obtained at baseline. The clonotype was recovered from a person between 25 and 80 years old with non-small cell lung cancer. CDR3 in DNA: TGTGCCAGCAGCCCGGGACAGGGAGCCTATGGCTACACCTTC. This gives the protein CASSPGQGAYGYTF.